Each of the 13 T cell receptor beta chains below was sequenced from the same sample in a study of regulatory T cells in long-lasting Graves disease. Arm-PCR of CDR3 regions with iRepertoire HTBI primers generated TCR beta libraries. Each CDR3 protein gets one entry after TCRdb re-called the multiplex PCR reads with MiXCR. Counted here are 300,000 or so distinct CDR3 sequences, 20% occurring once; the ten biggest clones make up 25% to 30%. This sample's time point: persistent/refractory GD, antithyroid drugs over 5 years with positive TRAb. There was RNA extracted from PBMCs, and the TCR library was made from it. This specimen consisted of peripheral blood mononuclear cells (PBMCs), obtained when the disease was refractory, from a patient treated with antithyroid drugs. Receptor source: a female donor with Graves disease.

In this sample, this clonotype turned up many times. The J gene is TRBJ2-5, the V gene TRBV30; TRBD2 is a possible D gene (6 bases). The germline gives CDR1 GTSNPN, CDR2 SVGIG (reference sequence). This CDR3 is 13 amino acids long. V gave up 0 bases and J gave up 4 bases, with 9 bases separating them. DNA for the CDR3: TGTGCCTGGAGTGTAGGAGGGCCAGAGACCCAGTACTTC. The encoded protein is CAWSVGGPETQYF.

This clonotype was observed at least ten times. CDR3 in amino acids: CSARDTRGGDYTF. The CDR3 DNA sequence: TGCAGTGCTAGAGATACGAGGGGGGGAGACTACACCTTC. V is TRBV20-1 and J is TRBJ1-2; D may be TRBD1 (6 bases). Trimming left V 0 bases short and J 10 bases short, with 15 bases between. CDR1 DFQATT and CDR2 SNEGSKA come from the germline V gene (reference sequence). The CDR3 totals 13 residues.

V is TRBV3-1 and J is TRBJ1-2; D might be TRBD1 (6 bases). V was shortened by 0 bases and J by 7 bases, with 18 bases between the two germline ends. CDR1 LGHDT and CDR2 YNNKEL come from the germline V gene (reference sequence). The CDR3 sequence is 16 residues long. The DNA for the CDR3 is TGTGCCAGCAGCCAAGATACGTGGCAGGGGAGAAGTGGCTACACCTTC. Translation gives CASSQDTWQGRSGYTF.

This clonotype was observed at least ten times. V is TRBV12-3 or TRBV12-4 and J is TRBJ1-5; tentatively, D is TRBD1 (5 bases). V was trimmed by 6 bases and J by 11 bases, leaving 17 bases between them. This CDR3 region has 13 residues. CDR3 nucleotides: TGTGCCAGCAGACCCGGGGTGGGGCGGGCCCAGCATTTT. This gives the protein CASRPGVGRAQHF.

This clonotype was counted a few times. The J gene is TRBJ2-6, the V gene TRBV7-9; TRBD1 or TRBD2 may be the D gene (5 bases each). The CDR3 spans 15 residues. Trimming stripped 0 bases from V and 7 bases from J, with 10 bases between. The germline V gene has CDR1 SEHNR and CDR2 FQNEAQ (reference sequence). Written as DNA, the CDR3 is TGTGCCAGCAGCTTAGCGGGGGTGAAAGCCAACGTCCTGACTTTC. This translates into CASSLAGVKANVLTF.

This clonotype has only a few counts. The gene calls are TRBV20-1 and TRBJ1-1; tentative D call: TRBD1 (5 bases). CDR1 and CDR2 from the germline V gene are DFQATT and SNEGSKA (reference sequence). Trimming shortened V by 2 bases and J by 2 bases, and 15 bases separated the two germline ends. This CDR3 is built from 15 residues. Here the CDR3 reads CSARPGLPANTEAFF. As DNA, the CDR3 is TGCAGTGCTAGACCAGGGTTGCCAGCCAACACTGAAGCTTTCTTT.

The CDR3 nucleotides are TGCGCCAGCAGCTTCTCTGCCCCTTGGGAGACCCAGTACTTC. This codes for CASSFSAPWETQYF. The chain recombines TRBV5-1 with TRBJ2-5; D is uncertain. The CDR3 is 14 amino acids. V was cut by 2 bases and J by 5 bases, with 13 bases left in between. Germline V gives CDR1 SGHRS, CDR2 YFSETQ.

This clonotype has a handful of counts. The rearrangement links TRBV15 to TRBJ1-5; tentative D call: TRBD1 (6 bases). The CDR3 contains 15 residues. The ends were cut back, 5 bases at V and 6 bases at J, with 17 bases in the middle. Germline V lookup: CDR1 LNHNV, CDR2 YYDKDF (reference sequence). CDR3 DNA sequence: TGTGCCACCAGCGCCCGCGCAGGGGCAGGTCAGCCCCAGCATTTT. It yields the protein CATSARAGAGQPQHF.

This clonotype was seen more than once but under ten times. J is TRBJ1-5 and V is TRBV29-1, with TRBD1 matching over 8 bases. V lost 7 bases and J lost 0; bases outside the gene matches: 14. The CDR3 is made up of 17 amino acids. Germline loops: CDR1 SQVTM, CDR2 ANQGSEA. CDR3 sequence (DNA): TGCAGCGATAATAGCCAGGGGGCCGATTATAGCAATCAGCCCCAGCATTTT. It yields the protein CSDNSQGADYSNQPQHF.

This chain uses TRBV7-2 with TRBJ2-5; 11 nucleotides align to TRBD2. The junction had 10 bases not matched to a gene; V was cut back by 7 bases and J by 3 bases. The CDR3 sequence is 16 residues long. Germline assignment: CDR1 SGHTA and CDR2 FQGNSA. The DNA of the CDR3 is TGTGCCAGCAACCTGCTAGCGGGGGGTTACAAAGAGACCCAGTACTTC. Amino acids: CASNLLAGGYKETQYF.

This clonotype turned up a few times. The V and J genes are TRBV7-8 and TRBJ2-2, with 7 bases identical to TRBD2. Trimming removed 2 bases from V and 4 bases from J; junction bases left unmatched: 7. CDR1 is SGHVS, CDR2 FQNEAQ, per germline. CDR3 length: 16 amino acids. CDR3 amino acids: CASSLSGAAPTGELFF. DNA for the CDR3: TGTGCCAGCAGCTTAAGCGGGGCCGCCCCCACCGGGGAGCTGTTTTTT.

This clonotype was observed a few times. It may be a read error: a sequence one base away is much more abundant. This rearrangement joins TRBV7-8 to TRBJ2-7; 10 bases map to TRBD1. CDR1 is SGHVS and CDR2 is FQNEAQ in the germline V gene. J lost 4 bases, V lost 1 base, and 4 bases had no gene match. This CDR3 is built from 15 residues. CDR3: CASSLVRDRGYEQYF. The DNA for the CDR3 is TGTGCCAGCAGCTTAGTCCGGGACAGGGGTTACGAGCAGTACTTC.

The genes are TRBV20-1 and TRBJ1-1; tentative D call: TRBD1 (6 bases). The CDR3 runs to 17 residues. With 0 bases removed from V and 5 bases from J, the gap between germline ends came to 22 bases. Germline values: CDR1 DFQATT, CDR2 SNEGSKA (reference sequence). As DNA, the CDR3 is TGCAGTGCTAGAGATTGGGGGCCAGGATCTGTTTGGACTGAAGCTTTCTTT. Translating gives CSARDWGPGSVWTEAFF.